This T cell receptor beta chain comes out of a study of cytomegalovirus exposure and HLA in healthy donors. Study-wide context: The use of the same platform for the 110 or so validation repertoires and the 550 to 700 first-cohort repertoires was reported by a later analysis.

The donors were members of the validation cohort comprising approximately 110 subjects, separate from the approximately 710-subject first cohort. The CDR3 has 13 residues. Looked up from germline, CDR1 is LNHNV and CDR2 is YYDKDF (reference sequence). V was clipped by 6 bases and J by 4 bases, with 9 bases between them. Sequenced by immunoSEQ multiplex PCR; TCRdb stores in-frame clones only, minus some. The top ten clones hold 4.4% of a sample with 110,000 or so clones, roughly nine tenths of them seen once. The sequenced sample consisted of PBMCs. The TCR sequence derives from a man between 18 and 35 years old in good health and CMV-seropositive. The chain couples TRBV15 to TRBJ2-2; D is uncertain. The DNA of the CDR3 is TGTGCCACCAGGCACCTATTCACCGGGGAGCTGTTTTTT. Its translation: CATRHLFTGELFF.